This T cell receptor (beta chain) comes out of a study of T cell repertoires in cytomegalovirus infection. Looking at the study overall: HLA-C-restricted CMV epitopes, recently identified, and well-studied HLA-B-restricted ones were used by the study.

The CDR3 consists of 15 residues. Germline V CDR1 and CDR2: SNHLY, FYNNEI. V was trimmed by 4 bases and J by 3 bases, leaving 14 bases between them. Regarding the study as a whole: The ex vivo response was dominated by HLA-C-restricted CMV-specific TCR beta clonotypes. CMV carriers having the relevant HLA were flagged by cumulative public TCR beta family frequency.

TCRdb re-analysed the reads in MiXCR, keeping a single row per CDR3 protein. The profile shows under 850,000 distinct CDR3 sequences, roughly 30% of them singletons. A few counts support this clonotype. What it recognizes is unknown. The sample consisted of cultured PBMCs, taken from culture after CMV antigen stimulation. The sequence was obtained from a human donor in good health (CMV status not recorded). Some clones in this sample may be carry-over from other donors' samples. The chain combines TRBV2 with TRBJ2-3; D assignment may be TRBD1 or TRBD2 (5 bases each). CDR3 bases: TGTGCCAGCAGTGGGCAGGGACGAAGGACAGATACGCAGTATTTT. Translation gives CASSGQGRRTDTQYF.